This T cell receptor beta chain was identified during a study of blood T cell repertoires in COVID-19. Study at large: Samples taken during acute and convalescent COVID-19 were collected in the United States, Italy and Spain. PBMCs, B-cell-depleted T cells, or T cells were the source of the cDNA or gDNA that made up the material.

Germline assignment: CDR1 MDHEN and CDR2 SYDVKM. Trimming cost V 6 bases and J 3 bases; bases outside gene matches: 8. This CDR3 spans 16 amino acids. In the study's own analysis: Estimated nucleated cell counts came from reference gene primer amplification. Clones were read by immunoSEQ multiplex PCR, and TCRdb kept only the in-frame ones, dropping some. Clone size and the V and J calls come from that table; the DNA yielded D and trimming. This sample yields 40,000 to 60,000 clones, of which about four fifths are seen a single time; about 4% belongs to the top ten. This receptor was taken from a man aged 45-65 years with active COVID-19. V is TRBV28 and J is TRBJ2-2; 9 positions agree with TRBD2. Material for sequencing was peripheral blood. The CDR3 nucleotides read TGTGCCAGCAGCCATTCAGCGGGGGGACACACCGGGGAGCTGTTTTTT. Residues: CASSHSAGGHTGELFF.